The 23 T cell receptor beta chains in this list originate from one sample, sequenced in a study of cytomegalovirus exposure and HLA in healthy donors. The PCR employed 60 Vbeta primers together with 13 Jbeta primers. Sequenced by immunoSEQ multiplex PCR; TCRdb stores in-frame clones only, minus some. The sample holds over 200,000 clones, 85% seen once. The specimen sequenced was PBMCs. The receptors were sampled from a human donor in good health.

The gene calls are TRBV29-1 and TRBJ1-1; perhaps TRBD1 as D (6 bases). The germline V gene encodes CDR1 SQVTM and CDR2 ANQGSEA. With 4 bases removed from V and 4 bases from J, the gap between germline ends came to 16 bases. This CDR3 spans 14 amino acids. Written as DNA, the CDR3 is TGCAGCGTTGCCCCGACAGGCACGGGCACTGAAGCTTTCTTT. Amino acid sequence: CSVAPTGTGTEAFF.

The chain links TRBV10-3 to TRBJ2-1; 8 nucleotides line up with TRBD2. CDR1 and CDR2 (germline): ENHRY, SYGVKD. The junction had 7 bases not matched to a gene; V was cut back by 0 bases and J by 0 bases. The CDR3 runs 18 residues. The chain's CDR3 is CAISESGSGSRSYNEQFF. In nucleotides, the CDR3 is TGTGCCATCAGTGAGTCGGGGAGCGGGAGTCGCTCCTACAATGAGCAGTTCTTC.

The J gene is TRBJ2-7, the V gene TRBV7-9, with 10 bases that match TRBD2. The CDR3 covers 13 residues. After removal of 6 bases from V and 7 bases from J, the junction contained 6 bases not matched to a gene. Germline V gives CDR1 SEHNR, CDR2 FQNEAQ (reference sequence). CDR3 sequence (DNA): TGTGCCAGCAGGCTAGCGGGAGTGGGTGAGCAGTACTTC. Translated: CASRLAGVGEQYF.

The chain carries TRBV6-6 and TRBJ1-6, with D possibly TRBD1 on 6 matching bases. Germline V gene lookup returns CDR1 MNHNY and CDR2 SVGAGI (reference sequence). This CDR3 has 12 residues. V lost 2 bases, J lost 13 bases, and 9 bases lay in between. The CDR3 region is CASSYDRPPLHF. In nucleotides, the CDR3 is TGTGCCAGCAGTTACGACAGGCCGCCCCTCCACTTT.

The chain joins TRBV5-4 to TRBJ2-4; possibly TRBD1 for D (5 bases). The CDR3 has 15 residues. Trimming shortened V by 1 base and J by 9 bases, and 17 bases separated the two germline ends. Germline V gene lookup returns CDR1 SGHNT and CDR2 YYREEE (reference sequence). CDR3 bases: TGTGCCAGCAGCTTGATGTCTGTCAGGGATGGCATTCAGTACTTC. It codes for CASSLMSVRDGIQYF.

The genes are TRBV4-1 and TRBJ1-5, with D tentatively TRBD1 (6 bases). Trimming left V 1 base short and J 10 bases short, with 14 bases between. CDR3 size: 14 residues. The germline CDR1 and CDR2 sequences are MGHRA and YSYEKL. CDR3 sequence reads: CASSQGWGGRPQHF. The CDR3 bases are TGCGCCAGCAGCCAAGGTTGGGGGGGGCGACCCCAGCATTTT.

This chain joins TRBV5-8 and TRBJ1-4; TRBD1 agrees at 8 bases. CDR1 is SGHTS and CDR2 is YDEGEE in the germline V gene. The junction had 8 bases not matched to a gene; V was cut back by 1 base and J by 6 bases. CDR3 length equals 16 residues. The CDR3 protein is CASSLPGQGRDEKLFF. For the CDR3, the DNA is TGTGCCAGCAGCTTGCCCGGACAGGGCCGTGATGAAAAACTGTTTTTT.

This clone was seen only a few times. The CDR3 coding sequence is TGTGCCAGCAGTGATTGGGGGCTAGAAAGGTACGAGCAGTACTTC. Translated: CASSDWGLERYEQYF. This rearrangement joins TRBV25-1 to TRBJ2-7, with D possibly TRBD1 on 6 matching bases. CDR1 is MGHDK, CDR2 SYGVNS, per germline. Trimming removed 3 bases from V and 4 bases from J, with 16 bases in between. The CDR3 runs 15 residues.

The rearrangement uses TRBV10-2 and TRBJ1-1, with TRBD1 matching over 7 bases. Trimming removed 2 bases from V and 11 bases from J; junction bases left unmatched: 11. The germline gives CDR1 WSHSY, CDR2 SAAADI. This CDR3 is 14 amino acids long. CDR3 sequence reads: CASSETDETGSAFF. CDR3 bases: TGCGCCAGCAGTGAGACCGACGAGACAGGGTCGGCTTTCTTT.

The chain recombines TRBV7-1 with TRBJ2-2; TRBD1 matches at 9 bases. TRBV7-1 is an open reading frame, and its role is uncertain. The V segment lost 3 bases and the J segment 0 bases; nucleotides outside the gene matches: 26. This CDR3 contains 24 residues. The DNA for the CDR3 is TGTGCCAGCAGCTCCTGGACCGGGACAGGGATTAGGGGAAACCATGGCGCGAACACCGGGGAGCTGTTTTTT. Encoded protein: CASSSWTGTGIRGNHGANTGELFF.

The J gene is TRBJ2-1, the V gene TRBV27; the D gene is possibly TRBD2 (6 bases). This CDR3 contains 15 residues. Trimming cost V 0 bases and J 2 bases, with 8 bases left between them. The germline V gene has CDR1 MNHEY and CDR2 SMNVEV (reference sequence). CDR3 DNA: TGTGCCAGCAGTTTATCGCGGGGCCCCTACAATGAGCAGTTCTTC. It codes for CASSLSRGPYNEQFF.

The V and J genes are TRBV19 and TRBJ2-1; D is perhaps TRBD2 (6 bases). Trimming cost V 4 bases and J 12 bases, with 7 bases left between them. Germline loops: CDR1 LNHDA, CDR2 SQIVND (reference sequence). This CDR3 is 10 amino acids long. The chain's CDR3 is CASSSGMQFF. In DNA form, the CDR3 reads TGTGCCAGTAGTAGCGGGATGCAGTTCTTC.

The chain combines TRBV5-1 with TRBJ1-1; D gene uncertain. CDR3 length: 17 residues. V lost 0 bases, J lost 3 bases, and 18 bases lay in between. In germline, CDR1 is SGHRS, CDR2 YFSETQ. The CDR3 sequence: CASSLVWKAARDTEAFF. The CDR3 nucleotides are TGCGCCAGCAGCTTGGTTTGGAAGGCCGCGAGGGACACTGAAGCTTTCTTT.

The rearrangement uses TRBV30 and TRBJ2-1, with TRBD2 identical over 11 bases. After removal of 5 bases from V and 3 bases from J, the junction contained 3 bases not matched to a gene. CDR1 is GTSNPN, CDR2 SVGIG, per germline (reference sequence). The CDR3 totals 14 residues. The CDR3 DNA sequence: TGTGCCTGGGACCTAGCGGGAGGCTACAATGAGCAGTTCTTC. Encoded protein: CAWDLAGGYNEQFF. The entire variable domain, with the rest obtained from reference TRBV30 and TRBJ2-1, is as follows: SQTIHQWPATLVQPVGSPLSLECTVEGTSNPNLYWYRQAAGRGLQLLFYSVGIGQISSEVPQNLSASRPQDRQFILSSKKLLLSDSGFYLCAWDLAGGYNEQFFGPGTRLTVL.

The genes are TRBV18 and TRBJ1-1, with 7 bases identical to TRBD1. This CDR3 has 15 residues. Trimming cost V 4 bases and J 5 bases; bases outside gene matches: 10. Germline V gene sequence: CDR1 KGHSH, CDR2 LQKENI. The CDR3, as DNA: TGTGCCAGCTCACAGAATTGGCAGGGGGAGACTGAAGCTTTCTTT. It is translated as CASSQNWQGETEAFF.

This clone came up a few times. The V and J genes are TRBV2 and TRBJ2-1; 8 bases agree with TRBD1. Germline V lookup: CDR1 SNHLY, CDR2 FYNNEI. The CDR3 is 15 residues long. After removal of 3 bases from V and 6 bases from J, the junction contained 7 bases not matched to a gene. This chain's CDR3 is CASSDPRTGSNEQFF. The DNA for the CDR3 is TGTGCCAGCAGTGACCCAAGGACAGGGAGCAATGAGCAGTTCTTC.

The V and J genes are TRBV6-6 and TRBJ2-5, with 8 nucleotides matching TRBD2. TRBJ2-7 matches the DNA end more closely, so the J call is doubtful. The CDR3 extends over 14 amino acids. CDR1 is MNHNY and CDR2 is SVGAGI in the germline V gene (reference sequence). CDR3 bases: TGTGCCAGCAGTTATGGAGCGGGAGTTCGCGAGCAGTACTTC. Translating gives CASSYGAGVREQYF.

V is TRBV5-4 and J is TRBJ2-7; 11 nucleotides agree with TRBD2. There are 15 residues in the CDR3. Germline assignment: CDR1 SGHNT and CDR2 YYREEE (reference sequence). After removal of 1 base from V and 3 bases from J, the junction contained 3 bases not matched to a gene. The CDR3 spells CASSLRLAGYYEQYF. The CDR3 DNA is TGTGCCAGCAGCTTGAGACTAGCGGGGTACTACGAGCAGTACTTC.

This clone was seen just once. The chain couples TRBV5-1 to TRBJ1-4; 9 bases align to TRBD1. Per the germline V gene, CDR1 is SGHRS and CDR2 is YFSETQ. Germline trimming cut 4 bases from V and 8 bases from J; bases unmatched to any gene: 6. This CDR3 contains 14 residues. CDR3 protein: CASSMGQGREKLFF. The CDR3 region has the DNA TGCGCCAGCAGCATGGGACAGGGAAGGGAAAAACTGTTTTTT.

The rearrangement joins TRBV7-2 to TRBJ2-1; the match to TRBD2 covers 7 bases. V lost 5 bases to trimming and J lost 5 bases; unmatched junction nucleotides: 9. Per germline, CDR1 SGHTA and CDR2 FQGNSA. This CDR3 is 15 amino acids long. Here the CDR3 reads CASSLWTSRDNEQFF. CDR3 in DNA: TGTGCCAGCAGCCTATGGACTAGTAGGGACAATGAGCAGTTCTTC.

The CDR3 sequence is CASSLTMTGNYGYTF. For the CDR3, the DNA is TGTGCCAGCAGTCTAACGATGACAGGGAACTATGGCTACACCTTC. The chain recombines TRBV28 with TRBJ1-2; the match to TRBD1 covers 7 bases. CDR3 length equals 15 residues. Germline V lookup: CDR1 MDHEN, CDR2 SYDVKM. The ends lost 5 bases at V and 2 bases at J; junction bases unmatched: 8.

The V call is TRBV7-9, the J call TRBJ1-1; D not certain. Germline loops: CDR1 SEHNR, CDR2 FQNEAQ (reference sequence). Trimming shortened V by 2 bases and J by 1 base, and 5 bases separated the two germline ends. The CDR3 consists of 13 residues. The CDR3 nucleotides read TGTGCCAGCAGCTTAAGAGCGAACACTGAAGCTTTCTTT. Translation: CASSLRANTEAFF.

The chain recombines TRBV19 with TRBJ2-7, with D possibly TRBD2 on 6 matching bases. Germline V gene lookup returns CDR1 LNHDA and CDR2 SQIVND (reference sequence). V lost 6 bases and J lost 3, with 18 bases in between. This CDR3 contains 15 residues. This CDR3 is CASREKPGLVYEQYF. The CDR3 region has the DNA TGTGCCAGTAGAGAAAAACCGGGACTGGTCTACGAGCAGTACTTC.